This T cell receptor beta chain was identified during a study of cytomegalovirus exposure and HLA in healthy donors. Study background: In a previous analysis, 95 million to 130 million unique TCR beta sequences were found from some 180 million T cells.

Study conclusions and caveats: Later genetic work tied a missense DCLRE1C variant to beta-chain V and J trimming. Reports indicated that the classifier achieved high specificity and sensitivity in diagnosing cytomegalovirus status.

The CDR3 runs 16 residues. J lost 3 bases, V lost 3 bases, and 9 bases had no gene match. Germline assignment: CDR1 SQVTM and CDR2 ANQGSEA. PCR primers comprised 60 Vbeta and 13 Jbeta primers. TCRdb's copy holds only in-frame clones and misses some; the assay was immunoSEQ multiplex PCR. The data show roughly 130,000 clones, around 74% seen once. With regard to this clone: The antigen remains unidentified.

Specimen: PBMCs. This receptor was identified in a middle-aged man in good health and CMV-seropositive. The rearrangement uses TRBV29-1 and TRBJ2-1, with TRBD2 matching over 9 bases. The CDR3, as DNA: TGCAGCGTTGACGGCGGGAGGGCCCTCAGCTACAATGAGCAGTTCTTC. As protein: CSVDGGRALSYNEQFF.